Sequencing of this T cell receptor (beta chain) was carried out in a study of CD8+CD57+ T cells in acquired aplastic anemia. For the study at large: Sorted CD4+ and CD8+ cells gave an average of approximately 3.4 ug of DNA. On average, healthy donors gave approximately 11 million reads for CD4+ cells. Overall study findings and caveats: No significant difference in CD8+ Simpson's diversity was found between patients and controls. Sharing between patients and controls was observed for some 27 CD8+ CDR3 sequences.

Germline V gene sequence: CDR1 LNHDA, CDR2 SQIVND (reference sequence). This CDR3 is built from 15 residues. This clonotype was counted ten times or more. Its matching antigen is unknown. The junction does not match germline at one end; this may be a read error. The template for TCR beta VDJ and CDR3 sequence profiling was genomic DNA. TCRdb redid the calling of the reads with MiXCR, one entry per CDR3 protein. In the table there are about 180,000 distinct CDR3 sequences, under 55% of which are singletons. Sequenced input: sorted CD4+, CD8+, or CD8+CD57+ T cells (not recorded which) from PBMCs. The chain is built from TRBV19 and TRBJ2-5; D ambiguous. This TCR derives from a human donor in good health. The DNA of the CDR3 is TGTGCCGGTAGTGCTGGAGATTCGTACCAAGAGACCCAGTACTTC. It specifies CAGSAGDSYQETQYF.